This T cell receptor beta chain emerged from a study of T cell responses to AZD1222 COVID-19 vaccine. Worth noting for this clone: Its antigen is as yet unknown.

Method: immunoSEQ multiplex PCR; TCRdb's copy keeps in-frame clones and lacks some. The table includes about 260,000 clones, about 92% detected once. Study-wide results and caveats: After the peak T cell response, and only then, were repertoires sampled. Dominant CD4 TCR responses targeted spike regions 160-218 and 743-854.

The sequencing here drew on peripheral blood, taken on day 0 of AZD1222 vaccination. This receptor was identified in an adult in good health.

The CDR3 DNA reads TGTGCCAGCAGTTCCGGACAGGTAGGATCGTATGGCTACACCTTC. Translation: CASSSGQVGSYGYTF. This chain connects TRBV28 to TRBJ1-2; 7 nucleotides agree with TRBD1. Germline V gene sequence: CDR1 MDHEN, CDR2 SYDVKM. There are 15 residues in the CDR3. V was clipped by 4 bases and J by 5 bases; unmatched bases: 10.